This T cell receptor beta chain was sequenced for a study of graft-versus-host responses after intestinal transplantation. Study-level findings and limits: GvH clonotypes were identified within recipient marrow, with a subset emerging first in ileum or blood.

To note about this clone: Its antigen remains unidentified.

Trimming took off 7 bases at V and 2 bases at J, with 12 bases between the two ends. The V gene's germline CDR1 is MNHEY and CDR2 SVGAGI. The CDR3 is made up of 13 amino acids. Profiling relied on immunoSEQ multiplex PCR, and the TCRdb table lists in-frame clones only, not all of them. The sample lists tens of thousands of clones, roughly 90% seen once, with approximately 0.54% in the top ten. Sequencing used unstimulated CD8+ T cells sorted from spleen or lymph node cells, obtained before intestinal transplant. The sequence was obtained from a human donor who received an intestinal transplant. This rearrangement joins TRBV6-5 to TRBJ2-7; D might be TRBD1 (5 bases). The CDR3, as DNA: TGTGCCAGCAAGGAAGGGGTGGCCTACGAGCAGTACTTC. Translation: CASKEGVAYEQYF.